This entry features one TCR beta chain sequence. At baseline, cycle 4 day 1, and cycle 7 day 1, blood was sampled. Germline V gene sequence: CDR1 MDHEN, CDR2 SYDVKM. The CDR3 loop spans 16 amino acids. V shed 5 bases and J shed 0 bases, with 11 bases lying between them. The data belong to a study of OX40 agonist ivuxolimab in advanced cancers. Across the whole study: Each patient was given ivuxolimab into a vein every 2 weeks, at 0.01 to 10 mg/kg.

Libraries were prepared by immunoSEQ multiplex PCR; TCRdb keeps only in-frame clonotypes and omits some of them. Found here are tens of thousands of clones, more than 70% of them singletons; the top ten hold 0.72%. This TCR came from an adult with an advanced solid tumor such as melanoma, head and neck, liver or kidney cancer. This chain connects TRBV28 to TRBJ1-6; D gene ambiguous. The starting material was CD4+ or CD8+ T cells sorted from blood, obtained in a trial of the OX40 agonist ivuxolimab. The CDR3 bases are TGTGCCAGCAGTCCTCACGGGAGCTCCTATAATTCACCCCTCCACTTT. It codes for CASSPHGSSYNSPLHF.